This is a list of T cell receptor beta chains from one sample in a study of vaccination and CD4 T cells after COVID-19. TCRdb re-derived calls from the PCR reads in MiXCR, one entry per CDR3 protein. Of some 18,000 distinct CDR3 sequences listed, 43% are singletons. These TCRs' antigens remain unknown. This specimen was CD4+ T cells from blood, cultured in vitro, taken after SARS-CoV-2 vaccination. These receptors all come from a human donor who had recovered from COVID-19. CDR3s include the opening cysteine and the closing phenylalanine or tryptophan. Each record gives: J gene, D gene, clone size, V gene, CDR3 protein, CDR3 DNA. A D gene is named only where the DNA matches it firmly. The listing skips clone size in some rows; elsewhere it reads once, few, many or a size class.

J gene: TRBJ2-7; D gene: NA; clone size: once; V gene: TRBV28; CDR3 protein: CASSERTVHPYEQYF; CDR3 DNA: TGTGCCAGCAGTGAGCGGACAGTTCATCCCTACGAGCAGTACTTC
J gene: TRBJ2-3; D gene: NA; clone size: few; V gene: TRBV21-1; CDR3 protein: CASSLGEHDTQYF; CDR3 DNA: TGTGCCAGTTCTTTGGGGGAGCATGATACGCAGTATTTT
J gene: TRBJ2-5; D gene: NA; clone size: NA; V gene: TRBV6-1; CDR3 protein: CASSDWALQETQYF; CDR3 DNA: TGTGCCAGCAGTGACTGGGCACTCCAAGAGACCCAGTACTTC
J gene: TRBJ2-2; D gene: NA; clone size: NA; V gene: TRBV10-3; CDR3 protein: CAISETGPTNTGELFF; CDR3 DNA: TGTGCCATCAGTGAGACAGGGCCAACGAACACCGGGGAGCTGTTTTTT
J gene: TRBJ2-2; D gene: NA; clone size: NA; V gene: TRBV7-2; CDR3 protein: CASSPDWENTGELFF; CDR3 DNA: TGTGCCAGCAGCCCTGACTGGGAGAACACCGGGGAGCTGTTTTTT
J gene: TRBJ1-6; D gene: TRBD1; clone size: NA; V gene: TRBV20-1; CDR3 protein: CSARDRGEHNSPLHF; CDR3 DNA: TGCAGTGCCCGGGACAGGGGGGAGCATAATTCACCCCTCCACTTT
J gene: TRBJ2-3; D gene: NA; clone size: NA; V gene: TRBV2; CDR3 protein: CASSATWDTQYF; CDR3 DNA: TGTGCCAGCAGCGCCACATGGGATACGCAGTATTTT
J gene: TRBJ2-1; D gene: TRBD2; clone size: NA; V gene: TRBV7-9; CDR3 protein: CASSLTSGIGYNEQFF; CDR3 DNA: TGTGCCAGCAGCTTAACTAGCGGGATAGGGTACAATGAGCAGTTCTTC
J gene: TRBJ1-6; D gene: NA; clone size: few; V gene: TRBV5-8; CDR3 protein: CASSLQRGPNSPLHF; CDR3 DNA: TGTGCCAGCAGCTTGCAGCGGGGTCCAAATTCACCCCTCCACTTT
J gene: TRBJ1-2; D gene: TRBD1; clone size: NA; V gene: TRBV7-2; CDR3 protein: CASSFGTERRNTF; CDR3 DNA: TGTGCCAGCAGCTTCGGGACAGAGCGGCGGAACACCTTC
J gene: TRBJ2-2; D gene: NA; clone size: NA; V gene: TRBV23-1; CDR3 protein: CASSHPPALSEHTGELFF; CDR3 DNA: TGCGCCAGCAGTCACCCACCGGCTCTCAGCGAACACACCGGGGAGCTGTTTTTT
J gene: TRBJ1-1; D gene: NA; clone size: medium-sized; V gene: TRBV7-7; CDR3 protein: CASSQRRHTEAFF; CDR3 DNA: TGTGCTAGCAGCCAGCGGAGGCACACTGAAGCTTTCTTT
J gene: TRBJ2-4; D gene: NA; clone size: NA; V gene: TRBV30; CDR3 protein: CAWSPGRKNIQYF; CDR3 DNA: TGTGCCTGGAGCCCGGGGAGGAAAAACATTCAGTACTTC